What follows is one T cell receptor (beta chain) and its context. This record comes from a study of blood T cell repertoires in COVID-19. Study overall: Spain, Italy and the United States supplied samples that represented acute and convalescent COVID-19. From T cells, B-cell-depleted T cells, or PBMCs came the material, which was cDNA or gDNA.

Germline V lookup: CDR1 SGHRS, CDR2 YFSETQ. V was pared by 4 bases and J by 7 bases, with 7 bases of the junction left unmatched. The length of the CDR3 is 15 residues. Original data processing: How many nucleated cells were present was estimated from reference gene primer amplification. Assay: immunoSEQ multiplex PCR; the TCRdb copy retains only in-frame clones and omits some. D and trimming come from the DNA, and the V and J calls and clone size come from that table. The sample holds some 180,000 clones, 85% to 90% seen once. Sequenced material: peripheral blood. This clonotype was obtained from a man aged 35-49 years with active or convalescent COVID-19. V usage is TRBV5-1 and J usage is TRBJ1-6; 8 nucleotides agree with TRBD1. CDR3 loop: CASSSRTGRNSPLHF. The CDR3 region has the DNA TGCGCCAGCAGCAGCCGGACAGGGCGAAATTCACCCCTCCACTTT.